The clone carrying this T cell receptor (beta chain) was seen many times. In building TCR beta libraries, iRepertoire HTBI primers were used together with Arm-PCR of CDR3 regions. TCRdb re-analysed the multiplex PCR reads in MiXCR, keeping a single row per CDR3 protein. The table has about 300,000 distinct CDR3 sequences, 15% to 20% seen once. This sample was included in a study of regulatory T cells in long-lasting Graves disease. Per the germline V gene, CDR1 is WSHSY and CDR2 is SAAADI. This CDR3 has 13 amino acids. J was trimmed by 6 bases and V by 7 bases; bases with no gene match: 4. Time point of the sample: newly diagnosed GD, antithyroid drugs for less than 3 months. The TCR library was prepared using RNA isolated from PBMCs.

The sequencing here drew on peripheral blood mononuclear cells (PBMCs), taken at new diagnosis, from a patient treated with antithyroid drugs. The receptor was isolated from a female donor with Graves disease. The chain uses TRBV10-2 and TRBJ2-2, with TRBD2 matching over 8 bases. DNA for the CDR3: TGCGCCAGCATCCGGGGGGGACCCGGGGAGCTGTTTTTT. It codes for CASIRGGPGELFF.